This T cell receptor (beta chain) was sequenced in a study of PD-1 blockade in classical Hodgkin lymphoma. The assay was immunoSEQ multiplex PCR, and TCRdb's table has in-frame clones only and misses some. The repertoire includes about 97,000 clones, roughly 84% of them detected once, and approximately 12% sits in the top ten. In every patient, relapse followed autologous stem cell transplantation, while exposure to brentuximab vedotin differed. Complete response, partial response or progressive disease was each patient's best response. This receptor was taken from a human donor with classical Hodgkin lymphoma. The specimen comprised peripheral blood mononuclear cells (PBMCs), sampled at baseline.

The CDR3 loop is CASSVGGTYEGHGYTF. CDR3 nucleotides: TGTGCCAGCAGCGTAGGGGGGACATATGAGGGACATGGCTACACCTTC. This chain connects TRBV9 to TRBJ1-2; TRBD1 is a possible D gene (6 bases). V was pared by 0 bases and J by 6 bases, with 18 bases between. The germline V gene encodes CDR1 SGDLS and CDR2 YYNGEE. This CDR3 has 16 amino acids.